This entry features one TCR beta chain sequence. In its sample, this clonotype was seen a few times. Its antigen specificity is not known. No much larger clone exists at a distance of one base, and base qualities are not known. The CDR1 and CDR2 encoded by the germline V gene are SGHRS and YFSETQ. Trimming at the junction amounts to 0 bases on V and 1 base on J, and the germline ends lie 10 bases apart. The CDR3 holds 15 amino acids from the cysteine to the phenylalanine. Of the read, only the CDR3 DNA is kept; its 45 bases are in frame from base 1. Library preparation employed 5' RACE. The reads were generated on an Illumina HiSeq 2500. A second PCR of about 7 to 12 cycles was performed with a sample-barcoded 5' primer and a J-beta primer mix. Each TCR beta cDNA molecule received a unique molecular identifier from a template-switch 5' adaptor carrying 12 random nucleotides. Each sample yielded at least 2.5 million CDR3-containing paired-end reads. The Mint cDNA synthesis kit, primed by a TRBC-specific oligonucleotide, was used to synthesize first-strand cDNA from all RNA. Following uracil-DNA glycosylase treatment, a first 18-cycle PCR with universal primers M1SS and BC2_uni_R was performed on all cDNA. For the original study's pipeline: Normalization of each sample was performed by random selection of 1 million high-quality reads, each carrying a distinct molecular identifier. Instead of being binned into consensus sequences, reads with shared molecular identifiers were discarded. CDR3 identification, clonotype clustering and error correction used MiTCR with a Q25 quality threshold and the strictest error-elimination algorithm. A nonparametric unseen species model using Euler transformation provided a lower-bound estimate of total TCR beta diversity. In-frame beta chains were kept once TCRdb had trimmed the public reads at Q25 with fastp and called clones with MiXCR. Entries are consolidated by CDR3 protein sequence, retaining the most common genes and DNA. V and J calls and clone size were set by TCRdb, not the authors. The sample data list some 710,000 distinct CDR3 sequences, and around a fifth of these were observed just once. Roughly 22% of the sample belongs to the ten largest clones.

The roughly 38 donors, aged about 6 to 100 years, were systemically healthy Caucasian individuals from Russia. Each donor gave ten milliliters of peripheral blood, drawn into EDTA-treated Vacutainer tubes. Ficoll-Paque density-gradient centrifugation was used to isolate PBMCs, with at least 6.5 million obtained per sample. Trizol reagent was used to extract total RNA from PBMCs, with at least 5.5 micrograms per sample. Naive CD45RAhigh/CD27high T cell percentages were measured by flow cytometry on a PBMC aliquot from every donor. These data belong to a study of blood T cells in healthy people across ages (dated by TCRdb to the mid-2010s). Regarding the study in general: In model experiments, roughly one uniquely barcoded TCR beta cDNA molecule per two T cells was captured by template switching. Age-related changes in TCR beta repertoire diversity were measured in the study by deep sequencing normalized with unique cDNA molecular identifiers. Using the same blood draw, the study looked at two additional independent replicas of 1 million unique cDNA reads for two donors, one aged 18 to 30 and the other aged 80 or older. To avoid experimental bias, donors of different ages were spread randomly across the sequencing lanes. Four age groups were formed from the donors: young (average roughly 15 years), middle-aged (approximately 41), aged (62) and long-lived (approximately 80). Overall study results and their limits: The long-lived group showed more naive CD4+ T cells, fewer expanded clones and increased TCR diversity than the aged group, suggesting age selection. Estimates of total diversity based on one million sequenced T cells were regarded as lower bounds and as underestimates. As age increased, observed TCR beta diversity per million T cells dropped in a roughly linear way, and a significant reduction was already evident by age 40. A strong correlation was found between observed TCR beta diversity and the percentage of naive T cells measured by flow cytometry. Since profiling was done on bulk unsorted PBMCs, naive and antigen-experienced compartments could not be conclusively compared. The CMV infection status of donors was not known, potentially confounding age-related changes in expanded clonotypes.

Sequenced: blood. The V and J segments used are TRBV5-1 and TRBJ1-1; TRBD1 is a possible D gene, resting on 5 matching bases. This receptor was taken from a man in his 70s in good health. The nucleotide sequence reads as follows: TGCGCCAGCAGCTTGGCTCTTGGGACGAACACTGAAGCTTTCTTT. This codes for CASSLALGTNTEAFF.